This TCR beta chain was obtained from a study of T cell changes during pregnancy in multiple sclerosis. Produced via immunoSEQ multiplex PCR; TCRdb's table is partial and in-frame only. The sample lists 40,000 to 45,000 clones; about 88% were seen once. The CDR3 has 15 amino acids. The germline V gene encodes CDR1 SGHDN and CDR2 FVKESK. The ends were cut back, 1 base at V and 2 bases at J, with 8 bases in the middle. The receptor's source is a female donor with multiple sclerosis, enrolled in a pregnancy study. Material: CD4+ T cells from peripheral blood mononuclear cells, obtained in the first trimester of pregnancy. The chain is built from TRBV14 and TRBJ2-2, with unresolved D. The CDR3 nucleotides are TGTGCCAGCAGCCAAGTTGTCTACAACACCGGGGAGCTGTTTTTT. It yields the protein CASSQVVYNTGELFF.